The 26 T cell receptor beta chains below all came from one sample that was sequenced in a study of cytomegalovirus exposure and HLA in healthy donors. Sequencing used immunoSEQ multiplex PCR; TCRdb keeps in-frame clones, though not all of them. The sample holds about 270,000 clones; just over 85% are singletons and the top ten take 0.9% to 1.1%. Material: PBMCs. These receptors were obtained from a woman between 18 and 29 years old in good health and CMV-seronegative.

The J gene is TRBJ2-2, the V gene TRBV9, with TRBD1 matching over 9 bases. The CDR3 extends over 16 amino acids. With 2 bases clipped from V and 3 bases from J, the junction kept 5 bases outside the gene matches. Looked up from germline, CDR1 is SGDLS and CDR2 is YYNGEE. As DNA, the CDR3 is TGTGCCAGCAGCGTGTTTGGACAGGGGTACACCGGGGAGCTGTTTTTT. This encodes CASSVFGQGYTGELFF.

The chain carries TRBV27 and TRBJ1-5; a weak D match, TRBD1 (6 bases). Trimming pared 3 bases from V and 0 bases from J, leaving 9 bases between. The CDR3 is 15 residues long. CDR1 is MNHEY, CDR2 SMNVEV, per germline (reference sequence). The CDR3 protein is CASSLAGDSNQPQHF. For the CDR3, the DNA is TGTGCCAGCAGTTTGGCAGGGGATAGCAATCAGCCCCAGCATTTT.

The CDR3 bases are TGCGCCAGCAGCTTCCTTGGACAGGACTATGGCTACACCTTC. It codes for CASSFLGQDYGYTF. The chain couples TRBV5-1 to TRBJ1-2; 7 bases match TRBD1. Trimming cost V 2 bases and J 3 bases; bases outside gene matches: 4. The germline gives CDR1 SGHRS, CDR2 YFSETQ. The CDR3 is 14 residues long.

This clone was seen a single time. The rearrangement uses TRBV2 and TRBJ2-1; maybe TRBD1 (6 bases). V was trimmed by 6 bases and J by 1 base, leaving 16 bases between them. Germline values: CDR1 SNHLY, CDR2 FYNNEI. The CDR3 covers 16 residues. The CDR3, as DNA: TGTGCCAGCAGCGCCAACAGGGATAGTTCCTACAATGAGCAGTTCTTC. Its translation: CASSANRDSSYNEQFF.

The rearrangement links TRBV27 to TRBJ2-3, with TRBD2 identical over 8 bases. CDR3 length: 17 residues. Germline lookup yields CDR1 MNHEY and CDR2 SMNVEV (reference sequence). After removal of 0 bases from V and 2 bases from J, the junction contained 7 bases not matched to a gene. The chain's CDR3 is CASSLSSGKYNTDTQYF. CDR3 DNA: TGTGCCAGCAGTTTATCTAGCGGGAAATATAACACAGATACGCAGTATTTT.

The CDR3 sequence is CASSPPPQGAGETQYF. CDR3 sequence (DNA): TGTGCCAGCAGCCCGCCGCCCCAGGGGGCCGGGGAGACCCAGTACTTC. The rearrangement uses TRBV11-2 and TRBJ2-5; TRBD1 agrees at 8 bases. Per the germline V gene, CDR1 is SGHAT and CDR2 is FQNNGV. Trimming cost V 5 bases and J 5 bases; bases outside gene matches: 13. The CDR3 covers 16 residues. Combining the CDR3 with reference TRBV11-2 and TRBJ2-5 gives the whole variable domain EAGVAQSPRYKIIEKRQSVAFWCNPISGHATLYWYQQILGQGPKLLIQFQNNGVVDDSQLPKDRFSAERLKGVDSTLKIQPAKLEDSAVYLCASSPPPQGAGETQYFGPGTRLLVL.

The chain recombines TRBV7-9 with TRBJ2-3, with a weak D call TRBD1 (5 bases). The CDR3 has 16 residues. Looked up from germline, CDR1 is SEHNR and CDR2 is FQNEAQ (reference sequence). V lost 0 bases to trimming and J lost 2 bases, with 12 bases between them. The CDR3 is CASSLAGQKFTDTQYF. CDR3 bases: TGTGCCAGCAGCTTAGCGGGGCAGAAGTTCACAGATACGCAGTATTTT. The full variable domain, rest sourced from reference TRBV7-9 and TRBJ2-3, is DTGVSQNPRHKITKRGQNVTFRCDPISEHNRLYWYRQTLGQGPEFLTYFQNEAQLEKSRLLSDRFSAERPKGSFSTLEIQRTEQGDSAMYLCASSLAGQKFTDTQYFGPGTRLTVL.

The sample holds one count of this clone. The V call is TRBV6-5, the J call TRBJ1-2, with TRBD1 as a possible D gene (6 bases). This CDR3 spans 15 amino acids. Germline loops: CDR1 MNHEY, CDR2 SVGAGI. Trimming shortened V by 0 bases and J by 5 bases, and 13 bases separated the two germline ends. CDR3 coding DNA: TGTGCCAGCAGTTACTCCCCTGGACAGCATTATGGCTACACCTTC. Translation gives CASSYSPGQHYGYTF.

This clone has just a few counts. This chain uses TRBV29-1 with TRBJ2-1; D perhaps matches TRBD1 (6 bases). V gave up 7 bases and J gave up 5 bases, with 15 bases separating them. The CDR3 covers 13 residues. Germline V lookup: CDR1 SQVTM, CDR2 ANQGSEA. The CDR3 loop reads CSARRQVHNEQFF. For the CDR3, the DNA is TGCAGCGCGCGAAGACAGGTCCACAATGAGCAGTTCTTC.

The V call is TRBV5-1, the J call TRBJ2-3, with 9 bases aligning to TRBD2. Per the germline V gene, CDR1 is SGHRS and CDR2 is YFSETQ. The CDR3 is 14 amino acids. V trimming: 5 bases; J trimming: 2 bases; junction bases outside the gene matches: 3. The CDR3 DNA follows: TGCGCCAGCAGACTAGCGGGTCCCACAGATACGCAGTATTTT. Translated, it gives CASRLAGPTDTQYF.

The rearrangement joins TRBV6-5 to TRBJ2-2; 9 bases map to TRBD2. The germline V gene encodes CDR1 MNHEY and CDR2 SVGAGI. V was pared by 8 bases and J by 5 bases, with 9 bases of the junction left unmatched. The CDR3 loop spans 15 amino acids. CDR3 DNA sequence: TGTGCCAGCTTACGGGGTAGCGGGAGTACCGGGGAGCTGTTTTTT. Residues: CASLRGSGSTGELFF.

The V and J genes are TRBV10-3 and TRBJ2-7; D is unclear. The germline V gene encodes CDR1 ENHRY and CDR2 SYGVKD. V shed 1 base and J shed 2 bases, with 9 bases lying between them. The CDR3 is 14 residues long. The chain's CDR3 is CAISELRWAYEQYF. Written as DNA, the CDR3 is TGTGCCATCAGTGAGTTGAGGTGGGCCTACGAGCAGTACTTC.

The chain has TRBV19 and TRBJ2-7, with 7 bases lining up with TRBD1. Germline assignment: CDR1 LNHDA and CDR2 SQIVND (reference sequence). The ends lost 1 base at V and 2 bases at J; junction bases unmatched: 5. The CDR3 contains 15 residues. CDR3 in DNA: TGTGCCAGTAGTATAGGGACAGGTGTGGCCTACGAGCAGTACTTC. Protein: CASSIGTGVAYEQYF.

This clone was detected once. CDR3 DNA: TGTGCCAGCAGCTTCAACAATGAGCAGTTCTTC. It is translated as CASSFNNEQFF. The V call is TRBV5-6, the J call TRBJ2-1, with D unresolved. Trimming removed 2 bases from V and 5 bases from J, with 2 bases in between. The CDR3 is 11 residues long. Germline CDR1 SGHDT, CDR2 YYEEEE. Based on the CDR3 plus reference TRBV5-6 and TRBJ2-1, the full variable domain is DAGVTQSPTHLIKTRGQQVTLRCSPKSGHDTVSWYQQALGQGPQFIFQYYEEEERQRGNFPDRFSGHQFPNYSSELNVNALLLGDSALYLCASSFNNEQFFGPGTRLTVL.

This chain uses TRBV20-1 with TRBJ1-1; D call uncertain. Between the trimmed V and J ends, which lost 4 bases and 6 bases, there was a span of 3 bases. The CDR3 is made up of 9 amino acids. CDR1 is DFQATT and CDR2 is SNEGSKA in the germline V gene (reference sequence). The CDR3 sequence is CSATPEAFF. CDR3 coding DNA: TGCAGTGCTACTCCTGAAGCTTTCTTT.

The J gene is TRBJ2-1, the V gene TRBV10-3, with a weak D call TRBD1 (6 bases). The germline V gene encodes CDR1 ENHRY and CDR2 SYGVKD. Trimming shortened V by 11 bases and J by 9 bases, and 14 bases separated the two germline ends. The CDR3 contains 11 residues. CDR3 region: CASRQAGEQFF. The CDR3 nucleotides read TGTGCCTCTAGACAGGCCGGTGAGCAGTTCTTC.

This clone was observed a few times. For the CDR3, the DNA is TGTGCCAGCAGCCTCAAAAGAGGGACAGGGGTTATCAATGAGCAGTTCTTC. Its translation is CASSLKRGTGVINEQFF. The chain combines TRBV11-3 with TRBJ2-1; TRBD1 aligns across 10 bases. This CDR3 is built from 17 residues. V was clipped by 5 bases and J by 6 bases; unmatched bases: 13. Germline-derived CDR1 and CDR2 are SGHNT and YENEEA. The variable domain in full, completed from reference TRBV11-3 and TRBJ2-1, reads EAGVVQSPRYKIIEKKQPVAFWCNPISGHNTLYWYLQNLGQGPELLIRYENEEAVDDSQLPKDRFSAERLKGVDSTLKIQPAELGDSAVYLCASSLKRGTGVINEQFFGPGTRLTVL.

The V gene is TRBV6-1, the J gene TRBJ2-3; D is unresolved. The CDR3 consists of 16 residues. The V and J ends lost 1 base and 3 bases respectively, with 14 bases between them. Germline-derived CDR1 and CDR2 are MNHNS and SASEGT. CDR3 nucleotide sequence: TGTGCCAGCAGTGAAGGACTGCTGCGATTGACAGATACGCAGTATTTT. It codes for CASSEGLLRLTDTQYF.

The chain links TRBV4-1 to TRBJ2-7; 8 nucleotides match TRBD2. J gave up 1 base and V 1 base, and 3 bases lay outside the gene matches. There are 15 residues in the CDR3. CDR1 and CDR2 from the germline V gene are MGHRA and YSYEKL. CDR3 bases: TGCGCCAGCAGCCAAGGGACTAGCAAGTCCTACGAGCAGTACTTC. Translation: CASSQGTSKSYEQYF.

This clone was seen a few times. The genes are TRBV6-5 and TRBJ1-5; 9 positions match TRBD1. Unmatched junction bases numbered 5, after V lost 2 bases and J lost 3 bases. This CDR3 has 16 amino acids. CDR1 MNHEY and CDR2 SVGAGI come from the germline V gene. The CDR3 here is CASSYRTGGNNQPQHF. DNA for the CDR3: TGTGCCAGCAGTTACCGTACAGGGGGCAACAATCAGCCCCAGCATTTT.

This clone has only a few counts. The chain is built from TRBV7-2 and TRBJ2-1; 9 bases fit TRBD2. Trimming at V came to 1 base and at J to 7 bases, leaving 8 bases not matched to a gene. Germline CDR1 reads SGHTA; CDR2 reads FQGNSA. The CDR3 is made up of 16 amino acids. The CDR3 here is CASSLVGGRADNEQFF. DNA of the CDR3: TGTGCCAGCAGCTTAGTGGGCGGGAGGGCCGATAATGAGCAGTTCTTC.

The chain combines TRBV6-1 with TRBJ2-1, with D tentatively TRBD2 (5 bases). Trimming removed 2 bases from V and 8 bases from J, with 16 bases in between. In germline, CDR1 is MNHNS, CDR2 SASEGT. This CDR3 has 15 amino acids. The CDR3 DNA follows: TGTGCCAGCAGTGAACCAGGACTTCTTCTTGATGAGCAGTTCTTC. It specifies CASSEPGLLLDEQFF.

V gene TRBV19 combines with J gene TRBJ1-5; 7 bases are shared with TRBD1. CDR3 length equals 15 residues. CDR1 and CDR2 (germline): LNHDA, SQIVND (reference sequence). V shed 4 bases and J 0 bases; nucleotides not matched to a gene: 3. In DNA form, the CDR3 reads TGTGCCAGTAGTACGGGACAGACTAGCAATCAGCCCCAGCATTTT. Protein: CASSTGQTSNQPQHF.

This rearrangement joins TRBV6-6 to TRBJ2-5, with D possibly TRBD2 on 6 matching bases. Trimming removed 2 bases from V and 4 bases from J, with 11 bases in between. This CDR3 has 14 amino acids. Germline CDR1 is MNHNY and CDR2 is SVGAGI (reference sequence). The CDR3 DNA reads TGTGCCAGCAGTTACCCACGAGCGGGAGAGACCCAGTACTTC. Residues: CASSYPRAGETQYF.

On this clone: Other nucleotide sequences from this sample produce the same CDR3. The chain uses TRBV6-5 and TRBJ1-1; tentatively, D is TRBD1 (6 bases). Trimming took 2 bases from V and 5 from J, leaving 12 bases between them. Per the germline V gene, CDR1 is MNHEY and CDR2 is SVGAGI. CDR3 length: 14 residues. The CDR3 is CASSYRRGRTEAFF. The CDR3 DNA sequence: TGTGCCAGCAGTTACCGCAGGGGACGAACTGAAGCTTTCTTT.

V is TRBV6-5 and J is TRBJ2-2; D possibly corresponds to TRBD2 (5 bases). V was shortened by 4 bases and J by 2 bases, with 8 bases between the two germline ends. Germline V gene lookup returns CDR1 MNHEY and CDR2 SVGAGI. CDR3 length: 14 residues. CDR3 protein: CASSSEGNTGELFF. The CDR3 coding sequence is TGTGCCAGCAGTTCAGAGGGAAACACCGGGGAGCTGTTTTTT.